This TCR beta chain was found in a study of naive and memory T cell subsets. An equimolar mix of two oligonucleotides served as the beta constant-region primer for TRBC1 and TRBC2. Four rounds of PCR amplified the ligated cDNA using nested alpha and beta constant-region primers plus SP2. TCRdb used MiXCR to reprocess the UMI-ligation and nested PCR reads, holding one entry per CDR3 protein. The table includes approximately 150,000 distinct CDR3 sequences, approximately 18% detected once. Findings and caveats of the study: Especially in CD8 cells, naive repertoires contained a few larger clonotypes, possibly CD45RA-re-expressing memory cells.

Turning to this clonotype: The antigen is unknown.

Input material: naive CD8+ T cells from blood. The clonotype comes from a human donor in good health.

CDR3 coding DNA: TGTGCCATCAGTGAGTACAAGGCCTACGAGCAGTACTTC. It translates to CAISEYKAYEQYF. This chain uses TRBV10-3 with TRBJ2-7; D is unresolved. Looked up from germline, CDR1 is ENHRY and CDR2 is SYGVKD. The V gene lost 1 base and the J gene lost 2 bases, with 6 bases spanning the gap. This CDR3 is 13 amino acids long.